A single sample is the source of the 7 T cell receptor beta chains below, sequenced in a study of OX40 agonist ivuxolimab in advanced cancers. Sequencing used immunoSEQ multiplex PCR; TCRdb keeps in-frame clones, though not all of them. The table lists some 55,000 clones, more than 75% of them singletons. The source was CD4+ or CD8+ T cells sorted from blood, collected in a trial of the OX40 agonist ivuxolimab. The receptors were gathered from an adult with an advanced solid tumor such as melanoma, head and neck, liver or kidney cancer.

The count of this clone is one. This chain links TRBV6-5 with TRBJ1-6; no clear D. Germline V gives CDR1 MNHEY, CDR2 SVGAGI. Trimming pared 7 bases from V and 6 bases from J, leaving 10 bases between. CDR3 size: 13 residues. CDR3 protein: CASKGGPNSPLHF. CDR3 DNA: TGTGCCAGCAAGGGTGGTCCTAATTCACCCCTCCACTTT.

The chain joins TRBV18 to TRBJ1-1; D might be TRBD1 (6 bases). Trimming removed 3 bases at V and 1 base at J, with 12 bases between. CDR3 size: 15 residues. The V gene's germline CDR1 is KGHSH and CDR2 LQKENI. The CDR3 loop is CASSPSDRRNTEAFF. Here the CDR3 DNA reads TGTGCCAGCTCACCCTCAGACAGGAGGAACACTGAAGCTTTCTTT. The full variable domain, with the rest looked up from reference TRBV18 and TRBJ1-1, is NAGVMQNPRHLVRRRGQEARLRCSPMKGHSHVYWYRQLPEEGLKFMVYLQKENIIDESGMPKERFSAEFPKEGPSILRIQQVVRGDSAAYFCASSPSDRRNTEAFFGQGTRLTVV.

This clone has a single count. The rearrangement uses TRBV6-1 and TRBJ1-2; D gene unclear. Germline V gene sequence: CDR1 MNHNS, CDR2 SASEGT. The CDR3 is 12 amino acids. V gave up 5 bases and J gave up 8 bases, with 12 bases separating them. The CDR3 reads CASSSPVEGYTF. CDR3 sequence (DNA): TGTGCCAGCAGTTCGCCAGTGGAAGGCTACACCTTC.

V usage is TRBV11-2 and J usage is TRBJ1-1; D possibly corresponds to TRBD1 (5 bases). The ends were cut back, 3 bases at V and 4 bases at J, with 15 bases in the middle. Germline CDR1 reads SGHAT; CDR2 reads FQNNGV. The CDR3 covers 15 residues. DNA of the CDR3: TGTGCCAGCAGCTTGAACCCCCGCCAGGGCACTGAAGCTTTCTTT. This translates into CASSLNPRQGTEAFF.

The V call is TRBV2, the J call TRBJ1-1; a weak D match, TRBD1 (6 bases). With 5 bases removed from V and 4 bases from J, the gap between germline ends came to 14 bases. CDR3 length equals 14 residues. Germline assignment: CDR1 SNHLY and CDR2 FYNNEI. CDR3 amino acids: CASSPRRGGTEAFF. CDR3 in DNA: TGTGCCAGCAGTCCCCGCAGGGGAGGCACTGAAGCTTTCTTT.

This clone was seen more than once but under ten times. The V call is TRBV7-2, the J call TRBJ2-4, with 12 nucleotides matching TRBD2. CDR3 size: 17 residues. The trim removed 5 bases at V and 0 bases at J, leaving 5 bases unmatched. Germline V gene data show CDR1 as SGHTA and CDR2 as FQGNSA. Here the CDR3 reads CASSRTSGGTAKNIQYF. DNA of the CDR3: TGTGCCAGCAGCCGAACTAGCGGGGGGACAGCCAAAAACATTCAGTACTTC.

The rearrangement joins TRBV29-1 to TRBJ1-3; 7 bases map to TRBD1. V lost 4 bases, J lost 0 bases, and 3 bases stayed unmatched. Germline CDR1 reads SQVTM; CDR2 reads ANQGSEA. The CDR3 sequence is 14 residues long. CDR3 DNA sequence: TGCAGCGTTGGGACAGGACCCTCTGGAAACACCATATATTTT. Translated: CSVGTGPSGNTIYF.